This T cell receptor (beta chain) was sequenced during a study of OX40 agonist ivuxolimab in advanced cancers. Libraries were prepared by immunoSEQ multiplex PCR; TCRdb keeps only in-frame clonotypes and omits some of them. The repertoire has tens of thousands of clones, more than 60% of them found once; the top ten carry less than 15%. Trimming cost V 0 bases and J 2 bases; bases outside gene matches: 7. This CDR3 is 18 amino acids long. The V and J genes are TRBV5-3 and TRBJ2-3, with 12 bases that match TRBD2. TRBV5-3 is designated an ORF whose function remains uncertain. This TCR came from an adult with an advanced solid tumor such as melanoma, head and neck, liver or kidney cancer. The material was CD4+ or CD8+ T cells sorted from blood, obtained in a trial of the OX40 agonist ivuxolimab. Here the CDR3 reads CARSLGPPSGGVTDTQYF. The CDR3 nucleotides read TGTGCCAGAAGCTTGGGCCCTCCTAGCGGGGGGGTCACAGATACGCAGTATTTT.